These T cell receptor beta chains were read from a single sample in a study of T cell changes during pregnancy in multiple sclerosis. Only in-frame clones appear in the TCRdb table, and some are missing; sequencing was by immunoSEQ multiplex PCR. The sample has over 10,000 clones, around 88% seen once; the top ten hold around 7.7%. The specimen was CD8+ T cells from peripheral blood mononuclear cells, collected in the second trimester of pregnancy. Receptor source: a female donor in good health, enrolled as a control in a pregnancy study. Both conserved end residues are trimmed from each CDR3. D genes are given only for firm matches.

J gene: TRBJ2-3
V gene: TRBV13
D gene: TRBD2
CDR3 length: 14
CDR3 protein: ASSTLGGRAVDTQY

J gene: TRBJ2-2
V gene: TRBV9
D gene: TRBD2
CDR3 length: 14
CDR3 protein: ASSGERGAMTGELF

J gene: TRBJ2-3
V gene: TRBV15
D gene: -
CDR3 length: 13
CDR3 protein: ATSREGRATDTQY

J gene: TRBJ1-6
V gene: TRBV9
D gene: -
CDR3 length: 14
CDR3 protein: ASSVEADALNSPLH

J gene: TRBJ2-4
V gene: TRBV5-1
D gene: TRBD1
CDR3 length: 11
CDR3 protein: ASSHRGVNIQY

J gene: TRBJ2-3
V gene: TRBV18
D gene: -
CDR3 length: 12
CDR3 protein: ASSPTGESDTQY

J gene: TRBJ2-7
V gene: TRBV25-1
D gene: -
CDR3 length: 12
CDR3 protein: ASSGETGLYEQY

J gene: TRBJ2-7
V gene: TRBV5-1
D gene: -
CDR3 length: 10
CDR3 protein: ASFGGPYEQY

J gene: TRBJ2-7
V gene: TRBV5-5
D gene: -
CDR3 length: 13
CDR3 protein: ASSLAAQGWVEQY

J gene: TRBJ2-7
V gene: TRBV7-9
D gene: -
CDR3 length: 11
CDR3 protein: ASKTSGSYEQY

J gene: TRBJ2-5
V gene: TRBV19
D gene: TRBD2
CDR3 length: 13
CDR3 protein: ASSIVGGERETQY

J gene: TRBJ2-1
V gene: TRBV7-8
D gene: TRBD2
CDR3 length: 16
CDR3 protein: ASRPGTSGTLSYNEQF

J gene: TRBJ2-7
V gene: TRBV14
D gene: -
CDR3 length: 9
CDR3 protein: ASSNFYEQY

J gene: TRBJ2-3
V gene: TRBV5-3
D gene: -
CDR3 length: 17
CDR3 protein: ARSLGPGAKRDGTDTQY

J gene: TRBJ1-6
V gene: TRBV6-4
D gene: -
CDR3 length: 12
CDR3 protein: ASSESGENSPLH

J gene: TRBJ2-1
V gene: TRBV5-6
D gene: -
CDR3 length: 13
CDR3 protein: ASSFASGENNEQF

J gene: TRBJ2-7
V gene: TRBV9
D gene: -
CDR3 length: 12
CDR3 protein: ASSVYSVPYEQY

J gene: TRBJ2-7
V gene: TRBV2
D gene: TRBD1
CDR3 length: 13
CDR3 protein: ASSEGRGQVYEQY